This T cell receptor (beta chain) emerged from a study of T cell responses to AZD1222 COVID-19 vaccine (dated by TCRdb to 2020 to 2022). As for the study more broadly: A total of just over 230 trial participants underwent TCR sequencing, of whom nearly 210 had received two doses of AZD1222 and some 25 had received two doses of the MenACWY control vaccine. Trial participants were enrolled by age into subgroups of 18-55, 56-69 and 70-plus years, and 148, 28 and 57 TCR-sequenced participants, respectively, were included in these subgroups. The full study reports these points: The 56-69-year group was small, and its depth increase did not reach significance, likely because of low power. Conclusions about previously exposed vaccinees are limited, since just six AZD1222 recipients were seropositive for SARS-CoV-2 at baseline. CD4 TCRs associated with the vaccine covered the entire spike protein, and the dominant responses were in regions 160-218 and 743-854. A significant rise in spike-specific TCR breadth and depth was observed after two AZD1222 doses relative to day 0 and relative to MenACWY recipients. Reportedly, close to half of the unique spike-specific TCRs recognized epitopes lying outside the regions that are mutated in the B.1.351 and B.1.1.7 variants. Because no day 14 peak-response samples were available, the repertoires could be characterized only after the peak T cell response. Participants were mostly white British and included more females than males, and it was suggested by the authors that clonal diversity may have been underestimated.

The time point label on this specimen signifies: about 28 days (+/-7) after the second vaccine dose. AZD1222 recipients whose second dose came at about 4 weeks and those whose second dose came at about 12 weeks were combined into one group, since spike-specific TCR depth and breadth did not differ between the two schedules. Samples from vaccinated people were obtained from the UK trials COV001 and COV002, which included a single-blind randomized controlled phase 2/3 trial of AZD1222 (ChAdOx1 nCoV-19) in healthy adults. For TCRbeta chain sequencing, PBMC samples from trial participants were taken at day 0 and at day 28 after the second dose. The CDR3 regions of human TCRbeta chains were subjected to immunosequencing. In the paper's pipeline: Repertoire TCRs were matched against a reference library of SARS-CoV-2-specific TCRs generated with the MIRA antigen-specificity platform. Breadth was defined as the fraction of unique TCRs that were SARS-CoV-2-associated, and depth was defined as the fraction of total T cells that were SARS-CoV-2-associated. Using the MIRA data, every spike-specific TCR was mapped to the spike region that the TCR reacted to and assigned to either a CD4 or a CD8 class. Log10-transformed breadth and depth values were compared by one-way ANOVA with Sidak's multiple comparisons tests. TCRdb obtained this table from immuneACCESS and retained in-frame rearrangements with V and J assigned. These tables miss some clones; where compared with another copy, unresolved V genes account for less than half of the shortfall, and the remainder is unexplained. D and trimming come from the DNA, and the V and J calls and clone size come from that table. The sample has fewer than 90,000 clones on record, about 86% of them singletons. About 6% of the sample goes to the ten largest clones.

The germline V gene encodes CDR1 LNHNV and CDR2 YYDKDF (reference sequence). Spanning cysteine to phenylalanine, the CDR3 consists of 18 amino acids. Of all the DNA, just the CDR3 is kept, 54 bases in frame from base 1. V sheds 3 bases and J sheds 3 bases, leaving 23 bases between their ends. Turning to this clone: Its antigen is unknown. Base-call qualities are not available, and no considerably larger clone is one nucleotide away.

Sequenced material: peripheral blood, taken 28 days after the second AZD1222 dose. The rearrangement combines TRBV15 with TRBJ2-5; the D gene is possibly TRBD1 or TRBD2, with 6 bases matching each. The receptor was derived from an adult who received the AZD1222 COVID-19 vaccine. The encoded CDR3 is CATSRDAGHTLREETQYF. The DNA reads TGTGCCACCAGCAGGGATGCGGGACACACACTTCGGGAAGAGACCCAGTACTTC.